This T cell receptor (beta chain) stems from a study of cytotoxic CD8 clonotypes in ibrutinib-treated CLL. Across the whole study: Once treatment had gone on for a median of 12 months, range 6 to 36, response samples were drawn.

The length of the CDR3 is 16 residues. Losses at the gene ends were 2 bases for V and 2 bases for J; bases not matched to a gene: 7. In germline, CDR1 is MNHNS, CDR2 SASEGT. This table comes from immunoSEQ multiplex PCR, and its TCRdb copy is limited to in-frame clones, with some not included. The sample lists 130,000 to 150,000 clones, approximately 89% occurring once. This specimen was PBMCs, taken after 12 months of ibrutinib treatment. This chain joins TRBV6-1 and TRBJ2-7, with TRBD1 identical over 9 bases. The TCR originated in a human donor with chronic lymphocytic leukemia. The CDR3 DNA reads TGTGCCAGCAGTGAAATAGGAGGACAGGGGCCCTACGAGCAGTACTTC. Protein product: CASSEIGGQGPYEQYF.